This T cell receptor beta chain was obtained from a study of CD8 T cells in ankylosing spondylitis. General study points: Disease-linked clones proved CD8+ and comparatively uncommon in peripheral blood. Among TCR beta sequences, a motif of under 10 highly homologous variants appeared characteristic of ankylosing spondylitis blood.

There are many counts of this clonotype. Its antigen is as yet unknown. It was by quantitative 5'-RACE with molecular barcodes that TCR beta libraries were made. TCRdb independently ran MiXCR on the 5' RACE reads; one entry per CDR3 protein. This table has 230,000 or so distinct CDR3 sequences, 20% to 30% appearing once. The CDR3 consists of 20 residues. Sequencing was performed on blood, either unsorted or a sorted T cell fraction (not recorded which). The rearrangement joins TRBV21-1 to TRBJ1-2; TRBD1 is the table's D call and was not checked against the DNA. TRBV21-1 is a pseudogene segment. The clonotype comes from a male donor with ankylosing spondylitis or in good health (not recorded which). The DNA of the CDR3 is TGTGCCAGCAGCAAAGACCGGCCCCTGGAGGAGACAGGAATAAACTATGGCTACACCTTC. This encodes CASSKDRPLEETGINYGYTF.